The 3 T cell receptor beta chains given below trace back to one sample, sequenced in a study of T cell repertoires in cytomegalovirus infection. A single record per CDR3 protein comes from TCRdb applying MiXCR to the reads. The sample holds about 310,000 distinct CDR3 sequences, 20% to 25% seen once. What these receptors recognize is not known. The sample here was cultured PBMCs, taken from culture after CMV antigen stimulation. The receptors here all came from a human donor in good health (CMV status not recorded). Some clones in this sample may be carry-over from other donors' samples.

This clonotype came up many times. The chain uses TRBV7-2 and TRBJ1-1, with D hard to call. The CDR3 spans 13 residues. Germline V lookup: CDR1 SGHTA, CDR2 FQGNSA. Trimming pared 5 bases from V and 3 bases from J, leaving 10 bases between. For the CDR3, the DNA is TGTGCCAGCAGCCACAGTGGAGACACTGAAGCTTTCTTT. Translated: CASSHSGDTEAFF.

The chain is built from TRBV19 and TRBJ2-1, with 14 nucleotides matching TRBD2. The V segment lost 2 bases and the J segment 9 bases; nucleotides outside the gene matches: 3. The germline V gene has CDR1 LNHDA and CDR2 SQIVND (reference sequence). The CDR3 totals 15 residues. CDR3 DNA sequence: TGTGCCAGTAGTATAAGACTAGCGGGAGGGACTGAGCAGTTCTTC. Translation: CASSIRLAGGTEQFF.

CDR3 sequence reads: CASSQGRVSEQYF. In DNA, the CDR3 is TGCGCCAGCAGCCAAGGTCGGGTTTCCGAGCAGTACTTC. The V and J genes are TRBV4-1 and TRBJ2-7; D unclear. Trimming removed 1 base at V and 6 bases at J, with 10 bases between. This CDR3 region has 13 residues. Germline loops: CDR1 MGHRA, CDR2 YSYEKL.